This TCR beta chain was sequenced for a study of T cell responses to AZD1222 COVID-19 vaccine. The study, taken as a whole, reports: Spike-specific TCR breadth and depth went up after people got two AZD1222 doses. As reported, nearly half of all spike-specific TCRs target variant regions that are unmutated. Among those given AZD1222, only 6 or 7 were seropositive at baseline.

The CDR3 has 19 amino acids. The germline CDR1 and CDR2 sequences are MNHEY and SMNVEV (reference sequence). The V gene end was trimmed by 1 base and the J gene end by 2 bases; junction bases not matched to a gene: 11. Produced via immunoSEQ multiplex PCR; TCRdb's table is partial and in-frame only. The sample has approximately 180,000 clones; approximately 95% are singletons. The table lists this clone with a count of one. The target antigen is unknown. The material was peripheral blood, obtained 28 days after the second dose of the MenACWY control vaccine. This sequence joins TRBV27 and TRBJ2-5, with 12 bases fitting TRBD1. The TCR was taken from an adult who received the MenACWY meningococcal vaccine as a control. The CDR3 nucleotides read TGTGCCAGCAGTTTATATCCTTTCCGGGGACAGGGGGCTCAAGAGACCCAGTACTTC. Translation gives CASSLYPFRGQGAQETQYF.